This entry concerns a single T cell receptor beta chain. Its antigen is currently unknown. TRB was amplified from approximately 250-500 ng of blood genomic DNA. BIOMED2 TRB-A/B primer pools were used in multiplex TRB PCR. Each CDR3 protein gets one entry after TCRdb re-called the multiplex PCR reads with MiXCR. The sample contains more than 15,000 distinct CDR3 sequences, over 30% of which appear only once. This specimen belongs to a study of T and B cells in COVID-19 patients. Study-wide results and limits: No sequencing was yet done of CD4+, regulatory or CD8+ subsets, or of SARS-CoV-2-responsive or tetramer+ sorted cells.

The CDR3 spans 18 residues. V dropped 7 bases and J dropped 4; count of bases not matched to a gene: 13. Germline V gene data show CDR1 as MNHEY and CDR2 as SMNVEV (reference sequence). The receptor comes from a human donor with active COVID-19. The chain has TRBV27 and TRBJ2-2, with 12 bases identical to TRBD2. Input material: blood. CDR3 protein: CASTRVASGGAGTGELFF. CDR3 DNA sequence: TGTGCCAGCACTAGGGTGGCTAGCGGGGGGGCGGGCACCGGGGAGCTGTTTTTT.